The 16 T cell receptor beta chains given below trace back to one sample, sequenced in a study of identical twins. TCRdb re-analysed the 5' RACE reads in MiXCR, keeping a single row per CDR3 protein. The table has around 550,000 distinct CDR3 sequences, approximately 16% seen once. The same sample was also studied in work on yellow fever vaccine responses in identical twins.

The sample comprised CD4+ T cells sorted from blood. These receptors were obtained from a woman between 18 and 29 years old in good health.

Regarding this clonotype: The junction and the germline gene differ at one end; a read error may be behind it. The chain links TRBV10-3 to TRBJ2-5; 8 bases agree with TRBD2. CDR3 size: 13 residues. Germline V gene lookup returns CDR1 ENHRY and CDR2 SYGVKD. CDR3 nucleotides: TGTGCCGTCAGTGGTCCTAGCGGGGAGACCCAGTACTTC. Amino acid sequence: CAVSGPSGETQYF.

In its sample, this clonotype was seen a few times. This chain links TRBV18 with TRBJ2-2, with D possibly matching TRBD2 (6 bases). V lost 8 bases and J lost 0, with 16 bases in between. Per germline, CDR1 KGHSH and CDR2 LQKENI. The CDR3 runs 16 residues. The CDR3 DNA reads as TGTGCCAGCACAATACGGGGGTCCGCGAACACCGGGGAGCTGTTTTTT. Its protein is CASTIRGSANTGELFF. Together with reference TRBV18 and TRBJ2-2, the CDR3 gives the full variable domain: NAGVMQNPRHLVRRRGQEARLRCSPMKGHSHVYWYRQLPEEGLKFMVYLQKENIIDESGMPKERFSAEFPKEGPSILRIQQVVRGDSAAYFCASTIRGSANTGELFFGEGSRLTVL.

This chain connects TRBV10-3 to TRBJ2-7, with D hard to call. There are 11 residues in the CDR3. Trimming removed 6 bases from V and 2 bases from J, with 5 bases in between. Per the germline V gene, CDR1 is ENHRY and CDR2 is SYGVKD. The CDR3 protein is CAIRETYEQYF. The CDR3 DNA sequence: TGTGCCATCAGGGAGACCTACGAGCAGTACTTC.

The V call is TRBV6-1, the J call TRBJ2-1; 9 nucleotides line up with TRBD2. This CDR3 is 14 amino acids long. Trimming cost V 3 bases and J 7 bases; bases outside gene matches: 4. Germline V lookup: CDR1 MNHNS, CDR2 SASEGT. The CDR3 sequence: CASSDQSGGNEQFF. The DNA for the CDR3 is TGTGCCAGCAGTGACCAGAGCGGGGGGAATGAGCAGTTCTTC.

This clonotype was detected only a few times. The rearrangement joins TRBV5-1 to TRBJ2-5, with 15 bases that match TRBD2. The V segment lost 4 bases and the J segment 2 bases; nucleotides outside the gene matches: 6. The CDR3 is made up of 17 amino acids. The germline CDR1 and CDR2 sequences are SGHRS and YFSETQ. The CDR3 loop reads CASSRGLAGGTQETQYF. In nucleotides, the CDR3 is TGCGCCAGCAGCCGAGGACTAGCGGGGGGGACTCAAGAGACCCAGTACTTC.

This clonotype was detected only a few times. This chain uses TRBV12-3 or TRBV12-4 with TRBJ2-5, with no clear D. V shed 2 bases and J shed 4 bases, with 8 bases lying between them. CDR3 length equals 13 residues. CDR3 bases: TGTGCCAGCAGTTTATGGGGTATAGAGACCCAGTACTTC. This encodes CASSLWGIETQYF.

This clonotype came up a few times. The chain links TRBV7-9 to TRBJ1-1; D perhaps matches TRBD1 (5 bases). Trimming stripped 4 bases from V and 4 bases from J, with 19 bases between. The CDR3 is made up of 16 amino acids. Germline CDR1 is SEHNR and CDR2 is FQNEAQ (reference sequence). The CDR3 protein is CASSSRGVLGFTEAFF. In nucleotides, the CDR3 is TGTGCCAGCAGCTCAAGAGGGGTCTTAGGTTTCACTGAAGCTTTCTTT.

This clonotype was recorded a few times. This rearrangement joins TRBV5-5 to TRBJ2-2; possibly TRBD1 or TRBD2 for D (6 bases each). The CDR3 contains 16 residues. V was trimmed by 4 bases and J by 2 bases, leaving 15 bases between them. Germline loops: CDR1 SGHKS, CDR2 YYEKEE (reference sequence). This CDR3 reads CASSALGGINTGELFF. CDR3 bases: TGTGCCAGCAGCGCTTTAGGGGGGATTAACACCGGGGAGCTGTTTTTT. The full variable domain, with the rest looked up from reference TRBV5-5 and TRBJ2-2, is DAGVTQSPTHLIKTRGQQVTLRCSPISGHKSVSWYQQVLGQGPQFIFQYYEKEERGRGNFPDRFSARQFPNYSSELNVNALLLGDSALYLCASSALGGINTGELFFGEGSRLTVL.

This clonotype showed up just a few times. The genes are TRBV6-1 and TRBJ1-2; D ambiguous. The ends were cut back, 8 bases at V and 1 base at J, with 14 bases in the middle. The CDR3 is 14 amino acids. Germline V gives CDR1 MNHNS, CDR2 SASEGT. The CDR3 DNA reads TGTGCCAGCGGACGTCAAGGCGGTAACTATGGCTACACCTTC. Protein sequence: CASGRQGGNYGYTF.

There are many counts of this clonotype. This chain uses TRBV29-1 with TRBJ2-5; 9 bases map to TRBD2. The CDR3 runs 14 residues. Germline lookup yields CDR1 SQVTM and CDR2 ANQGSEA. V lost 3 bases, J lost 0 bases, and 2 bases stayed unmatched. CDR3 coding DNA: TGCAGCGTTGATCTAGCGGGATACCAAGAGACCCAGTACTTC. Residues: CSVDLAGYQETQYF.

This clonotype was seen a handful of times. The chain uses TRBV3-1 and TRBJ2-1; 9 bases are shared with TRBD1. Losses at the gene ends were 7 bases for V and 4 bases for J; bases not matched to a gene: 8. The CDR3 loop spans 15 amino acids. Germline CDR1 reads LGHDT; CDR2 reads YNNKEL (reference sequence). This CDR3 is CASNVQGASYNEQFF. The CDR3 DNA reads TGTGCCAGCAACGTACAGGGGGCATCATACAATGAGCAGTTCTTC.

V and J are TRBV4-1 and TRBJ2-3, with unresolved D. The CDR3 is 14 amino acids. Germline CDR1 MGHRA, CDR2 YSYEKL. V dropped 3 bases and J dropped 0 bases, with 7 bases sitting between them. CDR3 sequence (DNA): TGCGCCAGCAGCCACATCTTGAGCACAGATACGCAGTATTTT. It is translated as CASSHILSTDTQYF.

The chain combines TRBV7-2 with TRBJ2-1, with 8 bases lining up with TRBD2. The length of the CDR3 is 16 residues. Germline CDR1 SGHTA, CDR2 FQGNSA. After removal of 2 bases from V and 2 bases from J, the junction contained 5 bases not matched to a gene. Here the CDR3 DNA reads TGTGCCAGCAGCTTAAAGGGACTAGGTCCCTACAATGAGCAGTTCTTC. Protein sequence: CASSLKGLGPYNEQFF.

This clonotype was observed a few times. V and J are TRBV5-1 and TRBJ1-2; 8 bases fit TRBD1. The CDR3 loop spans 14 amino acids. V lost 0 bases to trimming and J lost 7 bases; unmatched junction nucleotides: 5. The germline gives CDR1 SGHRS, CDR2 YFSETQ. In DNA, the CDR3 is TGCGCCAGCAGCTTGGAGGGCAGGGGGCTTGGCTACACCTTC. As protein: CASSLEGRGLGYTF.

This clonotype was seen a handful of times. The V and J genes are TRBV6-1 and TRBJ2-7; 11 bases are a match to TRBD2. This CDR3 has 16 residues. Germline assignment: CDR1 MNHNS and CDR2 SASEGT. With 6 bases clipped from V and 1 base from J, the junction kept 8 bases outside the gene matches. Here the CDR3 DNA reads TGTGCCAGCAGCCCTGGACTAGCGGGCAAATCCTACGAGCAGTACGTC. Translation: CASSPGLAGKSYEQYV.

This clonotype has only a few counts. The chain joins TRBV6-2 or TRBV6-3 to TRBJ2-7, with D perhaps TRBD2 (6 bases). CDR3 length: 14 residues. Between the trimmed V and J ends, which lost 1 base and 7 bases, there was a span of 14 bases. Per germline, CDR1 MNHEY and CDR2 SVGEGT. This chain's CDR3 is CASSYFAGTAEQYF. In DNA, the CDR3 is TGTGCCAGCAGTTACTTCGCGGGGACGGCGGAGCAGTACTTC.